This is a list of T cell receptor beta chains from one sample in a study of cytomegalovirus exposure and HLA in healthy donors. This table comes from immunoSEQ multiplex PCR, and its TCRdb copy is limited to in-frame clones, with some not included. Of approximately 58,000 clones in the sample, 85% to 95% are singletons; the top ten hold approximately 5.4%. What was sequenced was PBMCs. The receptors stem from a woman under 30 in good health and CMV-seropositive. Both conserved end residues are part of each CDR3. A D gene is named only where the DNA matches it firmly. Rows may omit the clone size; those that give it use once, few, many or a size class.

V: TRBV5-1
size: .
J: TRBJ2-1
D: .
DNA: TGCGCCAGCAGCCTCGAGGAGGTGACTAGATACAATGAGCAGTTCTTC
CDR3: CASSLEEVTRYNEQFF

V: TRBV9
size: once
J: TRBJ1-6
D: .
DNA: TGTGCCAGCAGCGTAGGCTGGGCTGATTCACCCCTCCACTTT
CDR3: CASSVGWADSPLHF

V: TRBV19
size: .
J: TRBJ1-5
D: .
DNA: TGTGCCAGTAGTAATCAGGGAAATCAGCCCCAGCATTTT
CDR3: CASSNQGNQPQHF

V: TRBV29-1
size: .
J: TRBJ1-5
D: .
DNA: TGCAGCGTTGGACAGGCTAATCAGCCCCAGCATTTT
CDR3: CSVGQANQPQHF

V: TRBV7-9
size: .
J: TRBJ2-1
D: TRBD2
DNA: TGTGCCAGCAGCCCACCATCGGCGGGAGTAAGGAATGAGCAGTTCTTC
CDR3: CASSPPSAGVRNEQFF

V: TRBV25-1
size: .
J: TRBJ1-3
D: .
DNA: TGCGCCAGCAGGTCCTCCGGGACAGGAAACACCATATATTTT
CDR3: CASRSSGTGNTIYF

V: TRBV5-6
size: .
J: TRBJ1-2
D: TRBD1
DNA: TGTGCCAGCAGCTTCTGGGACAGGGGGCCCACTAACTATGGCTACACCTTC
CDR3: CASSFWDRGPTNYGYTF

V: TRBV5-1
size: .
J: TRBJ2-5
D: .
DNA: TGCGCCAGCAGCTTCATCGGCGGGGGCGGCGAGACCCAGTACTTC
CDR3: CASSFIGGGGETQYF

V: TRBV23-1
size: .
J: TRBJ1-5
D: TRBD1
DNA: TGCGCCAGCAGTCACCCTGACAGGGATAGCAATCAGCCCCAGCATTTT
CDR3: CASSHPDRDSNQPQHF

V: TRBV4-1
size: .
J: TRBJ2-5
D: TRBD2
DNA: TGCGCCAGCAGCCAAGATGGACTAGCGGAGACCCAGTACTTC
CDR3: CASSQDGLAETQYF

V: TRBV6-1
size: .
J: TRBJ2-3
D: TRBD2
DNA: TGTGCCAGCAGTGACCTTCGGCAGCGGGGAACAGATACGCAGTATTTT
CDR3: CASSDLRQRGTDTQYF

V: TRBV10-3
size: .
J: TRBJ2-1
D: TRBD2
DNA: TGTGCCACACTAACTAGCGGGAGAGCAGGTGAGCAGTTCTTC
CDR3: CATLTSGRAGEQFF

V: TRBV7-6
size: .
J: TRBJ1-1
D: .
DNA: TGTGCCAGCAGCTCCTACAGTGGGGGGGCTTTCTTT
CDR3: CASSSYSGGAFF

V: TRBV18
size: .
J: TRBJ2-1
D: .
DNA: TGTGCCAGCTCACCAGCCGGGAGATACAATGAGCAGTTCTTC
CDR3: CASSPAGRYNEQFF

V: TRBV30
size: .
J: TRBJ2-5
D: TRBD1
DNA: TGTGCCTGGAGTGCCCTTCCGGGACAGCCCTGGGAGACCCAGTACTTC
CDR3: CAWSALPGQPWETQYF

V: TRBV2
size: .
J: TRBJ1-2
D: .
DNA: TGTGCCAGCAGTGAGACAACAGGCCTCCTCAACTATGGCTACACCTTC
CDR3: CASSETTGLLNYGYTF